This T cell receptor beta chain was captured by sequencing in a study of shared clonotypes between healthy human individuals. Worth noting for this clone: Its antigen is currently unknown.

Trimming took 4 bases from V and 6 from J, leaving 25 bases between them. The germline gives CDR1 SGHVS, CDR2 FQNEAQ. This CDR3 spans 17 amino acids. Sequencing of unsorted PBMC DNA was carried out using ten immunoSEQ deep assay plates. Using immunoSEQ multiplex PCR, the repertoire was profiled, and TCRdb retains in-frame clones only, with some absent. The sample includes fewer than 600,000 clones, around 78% of them seen just once. Findings and caveats of the study: The genetic and exposure-history diversity represented was limited by few donors.

The TCR originated in a woman aged 40 to 49 in good health. Some clones in this sample may be carry-over from other donors' samples. The chain uses TRBV7-8 and TRBJ2-7, with D uncertain. The source material was PBMCs. In nucleotides, the CDR3 is TGTGCCAGCAGCTCCCGGCGGTTGGGTACGAGGTCGTTCGAGCAGTACTTC. It codes for CASSSRRLGTRSFEQYF.